This TCR beta chain appears in the sequencing data of a study of blood T cells in healthy people across ages (dated by TCRdb to 2013 to 2016). Study-level background: Template switching captured roughly one uniquely barcoded TCR beta cDNA molecule per two T cells in model experiments. Using deep sequencing normalized with unique cDNA molecular identifiers, the study measured how TCR beta repertoire diversity changes with age. The donors were split into four age groups: young (average about 15 years), middle-aged (roughly 42), aged (more than 60) and long-lived (approximately 80). Using the same blood draw, the study looked at two additional independent replicas of 1 million unique cDNA reads for two donors, one aged 18 to 29 and the other aged 80 or older. General conclusions and limits of the study: Compared with the aged group, more naive CD4+ T cells, fewer expanded clones and increased TCR diversity were shown by the long-lived group, suggesting age selection. Estimates of total diversity based on one million sequenced T cells were regarded as lower bounds and as underestimates. There was a strong correlation between observed TCR beta diversity and the percentage of naive T cells measured by flow cytometry. Observed TCR beta diversity per million T cells fell roughly linearly with age, and a significant reduction was already apparent by age approximately 40. Because donor CMV infection status was unknown, age-related changes in expanded clonotypes were potentially confounded. Since profiling was done on bulk unsorted PBMCs, naive and antigen-experienced compartments could not be conclusively compared.

Systemically healthy Caucasian individuals from Russia, around 38 in total and aged 6 to 90 years, were included as donors. Around 9.9 milliliters of peripheral blood were collected from each donor into EDTA-treated Vacutainer tubes. PBMCs were isolated by Ficoll-Paque density-gradient centrifugation, with at least 6.5 million obtained per sample. Trizol reagent was used to extract total RNA from PBMCs, with at least 6 micrograms per sample. Naive CD45RAhigh/CD27high T cell percentages were measured by flow cytometry on a PBMC aliquot from every donor. Library generation was performed with 5' RACE. Sequencing instrument: Illumina HiSeq 2500. The second PCR ran for about 7 to 11 cycles and used a J-beta primer mix along with a sample-barcoded 5' primer. Each TCR beta cDNA molecule received a unique molecular identifier from a template-switch 5' adaptor carrying 12 random nucleotides. Each sample yielded at least 2.5 million CDR3-containing paired-end reads. First-strand cDNA synthesis was performed from all RNA using the Mint cDNA synthesis kit, with priming by a TRBC-specific oligonucleotide. All cDNA was treated with uracil-DNA glycosylase and then went through a first 18-cycle PCR with the universal primers M1SS and BC2_uni_R. Processing in the source paper ran as follows. Each sample was normalized by randomly selecting 1 million high-quality reads, each carrying a distinct molecular identifier. Instead of being binned into consensus sequences, reads that shared molecular identifiers were thrown out. MiTCR, with a Q25 quality threshold and the strictest error-elimination algorithm, was used for CDR3 identification, clonotype clustering and error correction. A nonparametric unseen species model with Euler transformation was used to estimate lower-bound total TCR beta diversity. TCRdb handled the public reads itself, with Q25 trimming in fastp and clone calling in MiXCR, and kept productive beta chains. When rows share a CDR3 protein, they turn into one entry using the most common DNA and genes. Here the V and J calls rest on TCRdb's processing, not on the authors' analysis. The sample yields 800,000 to 950,000 distinct CDR3 sequences; about 29% were counted once. In total, the top ten clones hold 10% of the sample.

As regards this clonotype: Its antigen target is currently unknown. No clone much larger than this one lies a single base away; base qualities are absent.

V is shortened by 4 bases, J by 5 bases, and the region joining them spans 15 bases. The CDR3 spans 14 residues, from the cysteine through the phenylalanine. Left in the record is the CDR3 DNA by itself, 42 bases read in frame from the first base. The germline V gene supplies CDR1 SGHRS and CDR2 YFSETQ. The sample was also reused in another study, on T cells of mothers and their children. The second paper states: Nine systemically healthy Caucasian individuals, comprising three mothers and their six children, were included as donors. cDNA synthesis consumed the entire amount of extracted RNA, loaded at 1.5 ug RNA in each 15 ul reaction. In the second PCR, sample barcodes and 2-4 random nucleotides were introduced via the M1S primer. More than 8.5 million TCR beta CDR3 reads were obtained from each mother, and several million reads were obtained from each child. Thymic selection shapes the output of TCR recombination in a similar way in related and unrelated pairs, and inherited differences have a minor effect. Normalized repertoire overlap was always slightly but never significantly higher in related than unrelated mother-child pairs. No persistent microchimeric T cell clones were detected, at a sensitivity of approximately 100 clones per million clonotypes. In the study, deep NGS was used to compare the TCR beta repertoires of mothers and children, and features distinguishing related mother-child pairs from unrelated individuals were sought. Mothers averaged roughly 36 +/- 4 years of age and children averaged around 11 +/- 4 years. After adapter ligation was performed with NEBNext reagents, the libraries were sequenced on an Illumina HiSeq 2000 with 100+100 nt paired-end reads. To prevent cross-contamination, the mother and child libraries were prepared a month apart and were sequenced in separate runs. Each donor had between roughly 450,000 and 2,100,000 distinct TCR beta clonotypes identified. Naive TCR beta clonotypes were estimated from low-frequency clonotypes matched to each donor's FACS-determined naive share, without sorting.

This TCR derives from a middle-aged woman in good health. The sequencing sample was made of blood. The sequence is built from TRBV5-1 and TRBJ2-5; the D region may be TRBD1 or TRBD2, each matching 5 bases equally. CDR3 reads: CASSERTWGETQYF. In nucleotide form, the sequence is TGCGCCAGCAGCGAGCGGACCTGGGGGGAGACCCAGTACTTC.